Below are 4 T cell receptor beta chains sequenced from a single sample in a study of shared clonotypes between healthy human individuals. Repertoires were generated with immunoSEQ multiplex PCR, while TCRdb's copy carries only in-frame clones and drops some. This sample has approximately 320,000 clones; less than 85% occur once, and the top ten carry 10%. Sample: memory CD4+ T cells sorted from blood. Subset noted: CD45RA-negative fraction. The receptors were sampled from a young man in good health.

This clone was seen a few times. The chain carries TRBV5-6 and TRBJ2-7, with D maybe TRBD1 (6 bases). The CDR3 sequence is 15 residues long. V was cut by 2 bases and J by 0 bases, with 12 bases left in between. From germline, CDR1 is SGHDT and CDR2 YYEEEE. The CDR3 protein is CASSFRLGASYEQYF. CDR3 DNA: TGTGCCAGCAGCTTTCGTTTGGGGGCCTCCTACGAGCAGTACTTC.

To note about this clone: It may be a read error: a sequence one base away is much more abundant. The same CDR3 can be traced to other DNA sequences in this sample. The J gene is TRBJ2-1, the V gene TRBV14; TRBD1 is a possible D gene (5 bases). V lost 6 bases and J lost 5, with 20 bases in between. The CDR3 is 16 residues long. Germline assignment: CDR1 SGHDN and CDR2 FVKESK. CDR3 protein: CASSQIQGWGNNEQFF. The CDR3 DNA follows: TGTGCCAGCAGTCAGATTCAGGGTTGGGGCAACAATGAGCAGTTCTTC.

The genes are TRBV6-6 and TRBJ2-2; 7 bases match TRBD2. The V gene end was trimmed by 5 bases and the J gene end by 0 bases; junction bases not matched to a gene: 6. Germline V gene lookup returns CDR1 MNHNY and CDR2 SVGAGI (reference sequence). This CDR3 has 16 amino acids. The DNA for the CDR3 is TGTGCCAGCAGTGGCACTAGCGTAGCGAACACCGGGGAGCTGTTTTTT. Residues: CASSGTSVANTGELFF.

To note about this clone: The identical CDR3 is also encoded by other nucleotide sequences in the sample. The CDR3 bases are TGCGCCAGCAGCTTGCGACTAGCGGGAGGGAATGAGCAGTTCTTC. Encoded protein: CASSLRLAGGNEQFF. This sequence joins TRBV5-1 and TRBJ2-1; TRBD2 matches at 14 bases. Germline CDR1 SGHRS, CDR2 YFSETQ. The CDR3 consists of 15 residues. V lost 1 base to trimming and J lost 7 bases; unmatched junction nucleotides: 1.